Listed below are T cell receptor beta chains from one sample, sequenced in a study of T cells in Graves' hyperthyroidism and ophthalmopathy. TCRdb itself ran the multiplex PCR reads through MiXCR, one entry per CDR3 protein. The top ten clones hold roughly a fifth of a sample with about 350,000 distinct CDR3 sequences, approximately 14% of them seen once. Sequencing used blood. The receptors shown here come from a woman aged 60-70 years with Graves' ophthalmopathy. The CDR3 runs from the conserved cysteine through the conserved F or W. A D gene is named only where the DNA matches it firmly. Clone size is shown for a subset of rows, as once, few, many or a class of expanded clone.

abundance | j_gene | v_gene | d_gene | CDR3nt | CDR3aa
- | TRBJ2-3 | TRBV10-1 | TRBD2 | TGCGCCAGCAGTGGAGTCCGGGAGGGGGGCACAGATACGCAGTATTTT | CASSGVREGGTDTQYF
many | TRBJ2-1 | TRBV2 | TRBD1 | TGTGCCAGCACCTTCGGGACAGACAATGAGCAGTTCTTC | CASTFGTDNEQFF
many | TRBJ2-3 | TRBV28 | TRBD2 | TGTGCCAGCAGAGGTAGCGGGGCTAGCACAGATACGCAGTATTTT | CASRGSGASTDTQYF
many | TRBJ1-1 | TRBV6-2/TRBV6-3 | - | TGTGCCAGCAGGGACGGCACTGAAGCTTTCTTT | CASRDGTEAFF
many | TRBJ1-2 | TRBV2 | - | TGTGCCAGCAGTGAGCGCCTCCTCGGCTATGGCTACACCTTC | CASSERLLGYGYTF
- | TRBJ2-2 | TRBV5-1 | - | TGCGCCAGCCACCACCTTCAGGAGAACACCGGGGAGCTGTTTTTT | CASHHLQENTGELFF
- | TRBJ2-1 | TRBV18 | TRBD2 | TGTGCCAGCTCACCGCCCGGGACTAGCGGACTGGGTGAGCAGTTCTTC | CASSPPGTSGLGEQFF
few | TRBJ2-7 | TRBV6-2/TRBV6-3 | TRBD1 | TGTGCCAGCAGTCCGACAGGGTGGGGCAGCGAGCAGTACTTC | CASSPTGWGSEQYF
many | TRBJ2-1 | TRBV2 | TRBD2 | TGTGCCATGAGGTCCCAGATAGCGGGAGGCGCCTACAATGAGCAGTTCTTC | CAMRSQIAGGAYNEQFF
- | TRBJ1-5 | TRBV20-1 | - | TGCAGTGCTAGAGGACCGAATCAGCCCCAGCATTTT | CSARGPNQPQHF
- | TRBJ1-6 | TRBV6-1 | - | TGTGCCAGCAGTCGAGGGGGAGCGGGTAATTCACCCCTCCACTTT | CASSRGGAGNSPLHF
many | TRBJ2-7 | TRBV28 | TRBD1 | TGTGCCAGCAGACCAGCAGGGGGCCTCGCGTACGAGCAGTACTTC | CASRPAGGLAYEQYF
many | TRBJ1-5 | TRBV2 | - | TGTGCCAGCAGTGGGTTGCAGAAGAGAGGCAATCAGCCCCAGCATTTT | CASSGLQKRGNQPQHF
many | TRBJ1-2 | TRBV27 | - | TGTGCCAGCAGCGGATTGAGGGCAGCTCGGGGCTATGGCTACACCTTC | CASSGLRAARGYGYTF
- | TRBJ2-3 | TRBV24-1 | TRBD2 | TGTGCCACCAAGGGCGGGAGGGCCGGAGATACGCAGTATTTT | CATKGGRAGDTQYF
many | TRBJ2-7 | TRBV11-1 | TRBD2 | TGTGCCAGCAGCTTAAGACTAGCGGGCCCCTACGAGCAGTACTTC | CASSLRLAGPYEQYF
many | TRBJ2-3 | TRBV9 | TRBD2 | TGTGCCAGCAGCGGGACTAGCGGGATGACAGATACGCAGTATTTT | CASSGTSGMTDTQYF
- | TRBJ2-4 | TRBV12-5 | TRBD2 | TGTGCTAGTGGTTTTGCCCCTTCGAGACTAGCGGTACTAGCCAAAAACATTCAGTACTTC | CASGFAPSRLAVLAKNIQYF
- | TRBJ2-3 | TRBV20-1 | - | TGCAGTGCTGGAGATCGGAGGGGGCGCGTTTTGGCGACCATAACAGATACGCAGTATTTT | CSAGDRRGRVLATITDTQYF
few | TRBJ2-3 | TRBV4-1 | TRBD2 | TGCGCCAGCAGGAAAATGGTAGCGGGAGGGCCTCTTTCCCGCACAGATACGCAGTATTTT | CASRKMVAGGPLSRTDTQYF
many | TRBJ1-5 | TRBV7-2 | - | TGTGCCAGCAGCTTGATACAGGAACAGCCCCAGCATTTT | CASSLIQEQPQHF
many | TRBJ1-6 | TRBV30 | - | TGTGCCTGGAGTGAGGGCACCTATAATTCACCCCTCCACTTT | CAWSEGTYNSPLHF
many | TRBJ2-7 | TRBV11-2 | - | TGTGCCAGCAGCTTCTCCCGGGGCGAGCAGTACTTC | CASSFSRGEQYF
many | TRBJ2-1 | TRBV18 | TRBD2 | TGTGCTTCTACGGGAGGTACCTACAATGAGCAGTTCTTC | CASTGGTYNEQFF
many | TRBJ2-7 | TRBV12-3/TRBV12-4 | - | TGTGCCAGCAGTTTCGGTCTGGGCTCCTACGAGCAGTACTTC | CASSFGLGSYEQYF
- | TRBJ1-4 | TRBV3-1 | TRBD1 | TGTGCCAGCAGCGTACAGACAGGGCTCGGTAATGAAAAACTGTTTTTT | CASSVQTGLGNEKLFF
- | TRBJ2-2 | TRBV6-1 | - | TGTGCCAGCACCCATTGGGGCAGTTTTCGAGGTAGCACCGGGGAGCTGTTTTTT | CASTHWGSFRGSTGELFF
many | TRBJ1-1 | TRBV30 | - | TGTGCCTGGAGTTTAGACACTGAAGCTTTCTTT | CAWSLDTEAFF
many | TRBJ2-5 | TRBV20-1 | - | TGCAGTGCTCTGCACAGGGAGACCCAGTACTTC | CSALHRETQYF
- | TRBJ1-1 | TRBV7-9 | - | TGTGCCAGCAGCTTGAGGGGTGGAGGAGGTGCTTTCTTT | CASSLRGGGGAFF
- | TRBJ2-7 | TRBV11-2 | - | TGTGCCAGCAGGGAGGCCGGGGTCGAGCAGTACTTC | CASREAGVEQYF
many | TRBJ2-1 | TRBV28 | - | TGTGCCAGCAGTTTAGGCAGGTTCTCCTACAATGAGCAGTTCTTC | CASSLGRFSYNEQFF
- | TRBJ2-3 | TRBV25-1 | TRBD2 | TGTGCCAGCACTGGCGGGAGTAAAGATACGCAGTATTTT | CASTGGSKDTQYF
many | TRBJ1-2 | TRBV29-1 | - | TGCAGCGTTTTGTCGCGAGGGTTTAACTATGGCTACACCTTC | CSVLSRGFNYGYTF
many | TRBJ2-7 | TRBV11-2 | TRBD2 | TGTGCCAGCAGCCAGAGGGCTAGCGGCTACGAGCAGTACTTC | CASSQRASGYEQYF
- | TRBJ1-6 | TRBV20-1 | - | TGCAGTGCTAGAGACACAGTCTATAATTCACCCCTCCACTTT | CSARDTVYNSPLHF
few | TRBJ1-5 | TRBV11-3 | - | TGTGCCAGCAGCTTAGAACAGGCTAGCAATCAGCCCCAGCATTTT | CASSLEQASNQPQHF
many | TRBJ2-7 | TRBV2 | - | TGTGCCAGCGTGGCAGCACTGAGGGGGACTTACGAGCAGTACTTC | CASVAALRGTYEQYF
- | TRBJ2-7 | TRBV9 | - | TGTGCCAGCAGCGGGGGGGGCGCGGGATACGAGCAGTACTTC | CASSGGGAGYEQYF
many | TRBJ2-3 | TRBV15 | - | TGTGCCACCAGCAGAGGGACTAGCACAGATACGCAGTATTTT | CATSRGTSTDTQYF
many | TRBJ2-3 | TRBV18 | - | TGTGCCAGCTCACCACCGCAGGGACGCACAGATACGCAGTATTTT | CASSPPQGRTDTQYF
many | TRBJ2-1 | TRBV3-1 | - | TGTGCCAGCAGCCAAGACCTAGCTCTCAATGAGCAGTTCTTC | CASSQDLALNEQFF
- | TRBJ2-1 | TRBV6-1 | TRBD2 | TGTGCCAGCAGTAGTCGACTAGCGGGAGCCTACAATGAGCAGTTCTTC | CASSSRLAGAYNEQFF
many | TRBJ2-7 | TRBV9 | - | TGTGCCAGCAGCCCCCCCGACAATAGCTACGAGCAGTACTTC | CASSPPDNSYEQYF
many | TRBJ2-7 | TRBV6-1 | - | TGTGCCAGCAGTGAAGGGTCTGGGTCTCTGTCCGAGCAGTACTTC | CASSEGSGSLSEQYF